This entry is about one T cell receptor beta chain. TCRdb's copy holds only in-frame clones and misses some; the assay was immunoSEQ multiplex PCR. This sample has about 150,000 clones, with around 80% found just once. Individuals aged about 18 to 89 years were recruited from around 22 US areas. This sample stems from a study of blood T cell repertoires in COVID-19. V was cut by 0 bases and J by 3 bases, with 13 bases left in between. CDR1 and CDR2 (germline): SGHRS, YFSETQ. There are 16 residues in the CDR3. The material sequenced was PBMCs or T cells enriched from blood (not recorded which). The TCR was taken from a woman aged 65 to 85 in a cohort exposed to, infected with or recovered from COVID-19 (not recorded which). The chain combines TRBV5-1 with TRBJ2-1, with unresolved D. The CDR3, as DNA: TGCGCCAGCAGCTTGGAGAGCTATGGTGGCTACAATGAGCAGTTCTTC. Protein product: CASSLESYGGYNEQFF. Together with reference TRBV5-1 and TRBJ2-1, the CDR3 gives the full variable domain: KAGVTQTPRYLIKTRGQQVTLSCSPISGHRSVSWYQQTPGQGLQFLFEYFSETQRNKGNFPGRFSGRQFSNSRSEMNVSTLELGDSALYLCASSLESYGGYNEQFFGPGTRLTVL.